The clone carrying this TCR beta chain was detected only once. The record originates from a study of Graves' ophthalmopathy and Graves' hyperthyroidism. From RNA, the CDR3 regions of TCR beta chains were amplified and sequenced. The library came from an HTBI-primed first-round RT-PCR and a second-round multiplex PCR. TCRdb redid the calling of the multiplex PCR reads with MiXCR, one entry per CDR3 protein. This table has approximately 700,000 distinct CDR3 sequences, 35% to 50% appearing once. Per the germline V gene, CDR1 is SGHNT and CDR2 is YYREEE (reference sequence). The CDR3 sequence is 13 residues long. V was pared by 5 bases and J by 6 bases, with 14 bases between.

J is TRBJ1-2 and V is TRBV5-4; D is perhaps TRBD1 (6 bases). This TCR came from an adult man with Graves' ophthalmopathy. The sequencing sample was made of peripheral blood. CDR3 amino acids: CASRRGEGDGYTF. CDR3 in DNA: TGTGCCAGCAGAAGAGGGGAGGGGGATGGCTACACCTTC.